Following are 20 T cell receptor beta chains from one sample sequenced in a study of T cells in Graves' hyperthyroidism and ophthalmopathy. Amplification yielded TCR beta CDR3 regions, with RNA transcripts as the source. An initial round of RT-PCR targeting the TCR CDR3 relied on the HTBI primer set. TCRdb reanalysed the multiplex PCR reads using MiXCR and keeps one entry per CDR3 protein. The sample contains some 440,000 distinct CDR3 sequences, approximately 14% of which appear only once. The material sequenced was blood. Receptor source: a woman in her late teens or twenties with Graves' hyperthyroidism.

The table lists this clonotype with many counts. The chain recombines TRBV20-1 with TRBJ2-7, with D uncertain. This CDR3 has 14 amino acids. The germline gives CDR1 DFQATT, CDR2 SNEGSKA (reference sequence). V lost 3 bases, J lost 2 bases, and 14 bases lay in between. The CDR3 is CSARSTFLAYEQYF. CDR3 nucleotide sequence: TGCAGTGCTAGGTCCACTTTTTTGGCCTACGAGCAGTACTTC.

This clonotype was detected ten times or more. J is TRBJ2-2 and V is TRBV3-1; 15 bases align to TRBD2. V trimming: 3 bases; J trimming: 6 bases; junction bases outside the gene matches: 2. The germline gives CDR1 LGHDT, CDR2 YNNKEL (reference sequence). CDR3 length: 16 residues. The CDR3 loop is CASSHGLAGGSGELFF. CDR3 nucleotides: TGTGCCAGCAGCCACGGACTAGCGGGAGGGTCCGGGGAGCTGTTTTTT.

This clonotype was counted ten times or more. This chain links TRBV2 with TRBJ2-7; no reliable D call. Germline V CDR1 and CDR2: SNHLY, FYNNEI. Trimming removed 3 bases at V and 3 bases at J, with 9 bases between. There are 13 residues in the CDR3. CDR3 nucleotide sequence: TGTGCCAGCAGTGAGGAGCAGTTCTACGAGCAGTACTTC. It encodes CASSEEQFYEQYF.

This clonotype has at least ten counts. The chain couples TRBV3-1 to TRBJ1-2; D is unclear. This CDR3 is 13 amino acids long. V was cut by 9 bases and J by 3 bases, with 14 bases left in between. The V gene's germline CDR1 is LGHDT and CDR2 YNNKEL (reference sequence). CDR3: CASRALGYYGYTF. The CDR3 DNA is TGTGCCAGTAGGGCCTTGGGGTACTATGGCTACACCTTC.

This clonotype was seen only a few times. V usage is TRBV7-3 and J usage is TRBJ2-1; 8 bases are a match to TRBD2. This CDR3 is built from 14 residues. The V gene's germline CDR1 is SGHTA and CDR2 FQGTGA. J gave up 8 bases and V 7 bases, and 10 bases lay outside the gene matches. The CDR3 DNA reads TGTGCCAGCACCACACACGGGGGGGCAGATGAGCAGTTCTTC. Its protein product is CASTTHGGADEQFF.

The chain employs TRBV5-5 and TRBJ2-2, with D unresolved. Germline CDR1 SGHKS, CDR2 YYEKEE (reference sequence). Trimming pared 2 bases from V and 2 bases from J, leaving 10 bases between. This CDR3 has 15 residues. CDR3 sequence (DNA): TGTGCCAGCAGCTTATACAGCGCTAACACCGGGGAGCTGTTTTTT. It yields the protein CASSLYSANTGELFF.

This clonotype has ten or more counts. J is TRBJ2-7 and V is TRBV2; 8 bases are a match to TRBD1. The CDR3 spans 13 residues. J lost 0 bases, V lost 8 bases, and 3 bases had no gene match. Germline V CDR1 and CDR2: SNHLY, FYNNEI. CDR3 sequence (DNA): TGTGCCAGCGGGGACAGGAGCTCCTACGAGCAGTACTTC. Amino acid sequence: CASGDRSSYEQYF.

This clonotype was picked up a small number of times. This rearrangement joins TRBV7-9 to TRBJ2-1; D is unresolved. Germline V CDR1 and CDR2: SEHNR, FQNEAQ (reference sequence). The CDR3 covers 13 residues. V shed 5 bases and J shed 7 bases, with 12 bases lying between them. This CDR3 reads CASSPPEMNEQFF. The CDR3 coding sequence is TGTGCCAGCAGCCCCCCTGAGATGAATGAGCAGTTCTTC.

This clonotype was counted at least ten times. The chain has TRBV6-6 and TRBJ2-7; 7 bases line up with TRBD1. Trimming removed 2 bases from V and 7 bases from J; junction bases left unmatched: 11. This CDR3 spans 15 amino acids. Germline V gene data show CDR1 as MNHNY and CDR2 as SVGAGI (reference sequence). The CDR3 DNA is TGTGCCAGCAGTTACGGACAGGAAGACCCAAGGGAGCAGTACTTC. Residues: CASSYGQEDPREQYF.

J is TRBJ2-2 and V is TRBV7-6; D assignment may be TRBD1 or TRBD2 (5 bases each). This CDR3 is 17 amino acids long. CDR1 and CDR2 (germline): SGHVS, FNYEAQ. V was trimmed by 5 bases and J by 2 bases, leaving 18 bases between them. As DNA, the CDR3 is TGTGCCAGCAGCGAACAGGAGGACTTCCCCAACACCGGGGAGCTGTTTTTT. This sequence encodes CASSEQEDFPNTGELFF.

Ten or more counts support this clonotype. J is TRBJ2-7 and V is TRBV18, with TRBD2 matching over 7 bases. J lost 4 bases, V lost 8 bases, and 11 bases had no gene match. In germline, CDR1 is KGHSH, CDR2 LQKENI. This CDR3 is built from 14 residues. This chain's CDR3 is CASQWGGGPYEQYF. CDR3 DNA sequence: TGTGCCAGCCAATGGGGCGGGGGACCTTACGAGCAGTACTTC.

This clonotype was recorded at least ten times. This sequence joins TRBV18 and TRBJ1-2, with D possibly matching TRBD1 (6 bases). There are 18 residues in the CDR3. V was trimmed by 1 base and J by 0 bases, leaving 18 bases between them. CDR1 is KGHSH, CDR2 LQKENI, per germline. The CDR3 bases are TGTGCCAGCTCACCACGAAGTGGAAGGGGGGCTGCTAACTATGGCTACACCTTC. Translating gives CASSPRSGRGAANYGYTF.

Turning to this clonotype: The junction and the germline gene differ at one end; a read error may be behind it. The chain combines TRBV11-2 with TRBJ1-5; a weak D match, TRBD1 (5 bases). The CDR3 sequence is 14 residues long. Germline values: CDR1 SGHAT, CDR2 FQNNGV. The CDR3 is CASSQEQGWQPQHF. CDR3 sequence (DNA): TGCGCCAGCAGCCAAGAGCAGGGTTGGCAGCCCCAGCATTTT.

This clonotype was observed at least ten times. The chain has TRBV7-2 and TRBJ2-5; D perhaps matches TRBD2 (5 bases). CDR3 length: 15 residues. Trimming stripped 5 bases from V and 5 bases from J, with 18 bases between. Germline V CDR1 and CDR2: SGHTA, FQGNSA. The CDR3 bases are TGTGCCAGCAGCCGAACCCCCTTGAGCGGCGAGACCCAGTACTTC. It translates to CASSRTPLSGETQYF.

The sample holds many counts of this clonotype. J is TRBJ2-7 and V is TRBV12-3 or TRBV12-4; D not resolved. This CDR3 has 14 amino acids. The germline V and J ends were trimmed by 2 bases and 6 bases, with 14 bases remaining between them. In nucleotides, the CDR3 is TGTGCCAGCAGTTTACTGGTGTTCTCGGGCGAGCAGTACTTC. It codes for CASSLLVFSGEQYF.

CDR3 in amino acids: CASSEAGTGGYEQYF. As DNA, the CDR3 is TGTGCCAGCAGTGAAGCTGGGACAGGCGGCTACGAGCAGTACTTC. The rearrangement uses TRBV6-1 and TRBJ2-7, with 8 nucleotides matching TRBD1. This CDR3 contains 15 residues. Germline CDR1 is MNHNS and CDR2 is SASEGT. The trim removed 0 bases at V and 3 bases at J, leaving 4 bases unmatched.

The chain employs TRBV15 and TRBJ1-3; a weak D match, TRBD1 (5 bases). Per the germline V gene, CDR1 is LNHNV and CDR2 is YYDKDF (reference sequence). V shed 0 bases and J shed 0 bases, with 15 bases lying between them. The CDR3 covers 18 residues. CDR3 sequence (DNA): TGTGCCACCAGCAGAGAGCTACGGGACCCTTACTCTGGAAACACCATATATTTT. It yields the protein CATSRELRDPYSGNTIYF. The full variable domain, rest sourced from reference TRBV15 and TRBJ1-3, is DAMVIQNPRYQVTQFGKPVTLSCSQTLNHNVMYWYQQKSSQAPKLLFHYYDKDFNNEADTPDNFQSRRPNTSFCFLDIRSPGLGDTAMYLCATSRELRDPYSGNTIYFGEGSWLTVV.

This clonotype was picked up many times. V usage is TRBV10-3 and J usage is TRBJ1-1; weak D call: TRBD1 (5 bases). Germline assignment: CDR1 ENHRY and CDR2 SYGVKD. This CDR3 region has 14 residues. The germline V and J ends were trimmed by 0 bases and 4 bases, with 9 bases remaining between them. DNA of the CDR3: TGTGCCATCAGTGAGTCGTACAGGACCACTGAAGCTTTCTTT. It codes for CAISESYRTTEAFF.

The table lists this clonotype with many counts. The CDR3 DNA is TGCAGTGCTAGTTTCCGGGAAGGTAACTATGAGCAGTTCTTC. Its translation: CSASFREGNYEQFF. The genes are TRBV20-1 and TRBJ2-1; TRBD2 is a possible D gene (5 bases). CDR3 size: 14 residues. In germline, CDR1 is DFQATT, CDR2 SNEGSKA (reference sequence). Trimming removed 3 bases from V and 8 bases from J, with 17 bases in between.

There are many counts of this clonotype. This sequence joins TRBV20-1 and TRBJ2-7, with TRBD1 matching 9 bases. The length of the CDR3 is 15 residues. V lost 0 bases to trimming and J lost 6 bases; unmatched junction nucleotides: 9. Germline lookup yields CDR1 DFQATT and CDR2 SNEGSKA (reference sequence). The CDR3 loop reads CSARDSGQGRFEQYF. The CDR3 region has the DNA TGCAGTGCTAGAGATTCCGGACAGGGGAGGTTCGAGCAGTACTTC.